This TCR beta chain was retrieved from a study of OX40 agonist ivuxolimab in advanced cancers. For the study at large: Each dose-escalation patient presented with hepatocellular carcinoma, melanoma, renal cell or head and neck cancer. Regarding the study as a whole: On average, CD8+ T cells had more expanded clones than CD4+.

Exclusion applied to patients with autoimmune disease history or systemic immunosuppression. Notes on this clone: Its antigen is still unknown.

The protocol was immunoSEQ multiplex PCR, while the TCRdb copy is restricted to in-frame clones and leaves out a portion. The profile shows over 80,000 clones, about nine tenths of them singletons. The J segment lost 1 base and the V segment lost 3 bases, leaving 3 bases of the junction unmatched. Germline lookup yields CDR1 KGHSH and CDR2 LQKENI. This CDR3 has 15 amino acids. V gene TRBV18 combines with J gene TRBJ2-3; 8 bases fit TRBD1. This sample comprised CD4+ or CD8+ T cells sorted from blood, obtained in a trial of the OX40 agonist ivuxolimab. This receptor was identified in an adult with an advanced solid tumor such as melanoma, head and neck, liver or kidney cancer. CDR3 in DNA: TGTGCCAGCTCACCTCCGGGACAGGGCACAGATACGCAGTATTTT. Protein sequence: CASSPPGQGTDTQYF.